The next 5 T cell receptor beta chains were all read from a single sample in a study of blood T cell repertoires in COVID-19. Generated by immunoSEQ multiplex PCR, the TCRdb table keeps only in-frame clones and is missing some. The profile shows tens of thousands of clones, around 86% of them singletons. Material: peripheral blood. All receptors derive from a man aged 50 or older with active COVID-19.

This chain connects TRBV5-1 to TRBJ2-7; D is undetermined. The CDR3 is made up of 13 amino acids. Looked up from germline, CDR1 is SGHRS and CDR2 is YFSETQ. The V gene lost 0 bases and the J gene lost 2 bases, with 6 bases spanning the gap. The CDR3 spells CASSLGRAYEQYF. CDR3 nucleotide sequence: TGCGCCAGCAGCTTGGGCCGAGCCTACGAGCAGTACTTC. Full variable domain (missing parts from reference TRBV5-1 and TRBJ2-7): KAGVTQTPRYLIKTRGQQVTLSCSPISGHRSVSWYQQTPGQGLQFLFEYFSETQRNKGNFPGRFSGRQFSNSRSEMNVSTLELGDSALYLCASSLGRAYEQYFGPGTRLTVT.

This clone was seen only once. The genes are TRBV2 and TRBJ2-5; 10 bases agree with TRBD2. Losses at the gene ends were 4 bases for V and 2 bases for J; bases not matched to a gene: 7. This CDR3 contains 16 residues. Germline values: CDR1 SNHLY, CDR2 FYNNEI. The CDR3, as DNA: TGTGCCAGCAGTGTCGGGCTAGCGGGAGTGCAAGAGACCCAGTACTTC. Its protein product is CASSVGLAGVQETQYF.

The chain links TRBV9 to TRBJ2-7; possible D gene TRBD2, 5 bases. The CDR3 has 15 amino acids. Germline CDR1 reads SGDLS; CDR2 reads YYNGEE. V lost 0 bases to trimming and J lost 6 bases, with 16 bases between them. CDR3 protein: CASSVVGLPNTEQYF. The CDR3 nucleotides are TGTGCCAGCAGCGTAGTAGGACTCCCGAACACCGAGCAGTACTTC.

V and J are TRBV13 and TRBJ1-5; TRBD1 might be the D (5 bases). With 4 bases removed from V and 9 bases from J, the gap between germline ends came to 10 bases. The CDR3 runs 12 residues. Germline V gene lookup returns CDR1 PRHDT and CDR2 FYEKMQ (reference sequence). The CDR3 here is CASSSPRGPQHF. CDR3 DNA sequence: TGTGCCAGCAGCTCCCCTAGGGGGCCCCAGCATTTT.

This chain uses TRBV5-4 with TRBJ2-2, with no clear D. Trimming pared 2 bases from V and 3 bases from J, leaving 8 bases between. In germline, CDR1 is SGHNT, CDR2 YYREEE (reference sequence). The CDR3 contains 14 residues. This chain's CDR3 is CASSFPDYTGELFF. CDR3 nucleotide sequence: TGTGCCAGCAGCTTTCCAGATTACACCGGGGAGCTGTTTTTT.